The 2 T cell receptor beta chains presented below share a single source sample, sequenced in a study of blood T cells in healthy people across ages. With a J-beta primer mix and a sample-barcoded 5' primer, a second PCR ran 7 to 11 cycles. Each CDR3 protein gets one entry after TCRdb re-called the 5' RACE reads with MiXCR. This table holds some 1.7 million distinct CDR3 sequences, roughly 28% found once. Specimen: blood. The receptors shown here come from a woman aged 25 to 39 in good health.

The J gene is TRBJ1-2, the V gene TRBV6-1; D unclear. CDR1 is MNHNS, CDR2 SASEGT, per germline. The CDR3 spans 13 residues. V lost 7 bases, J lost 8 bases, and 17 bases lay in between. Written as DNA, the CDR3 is TGTGCCAGCACTAAAAGGGATCTTCGGGGCTACACCTTC. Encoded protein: CASTKRDLRGYTF.

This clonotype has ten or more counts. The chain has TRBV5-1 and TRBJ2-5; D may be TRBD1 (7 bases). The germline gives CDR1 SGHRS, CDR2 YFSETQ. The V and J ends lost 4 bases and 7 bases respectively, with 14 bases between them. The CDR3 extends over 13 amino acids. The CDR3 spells CASSAGQMGTQYF. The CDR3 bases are TGCGCCAGCAGCGCGGGACAGATGGGGACCCAGTACTTC.